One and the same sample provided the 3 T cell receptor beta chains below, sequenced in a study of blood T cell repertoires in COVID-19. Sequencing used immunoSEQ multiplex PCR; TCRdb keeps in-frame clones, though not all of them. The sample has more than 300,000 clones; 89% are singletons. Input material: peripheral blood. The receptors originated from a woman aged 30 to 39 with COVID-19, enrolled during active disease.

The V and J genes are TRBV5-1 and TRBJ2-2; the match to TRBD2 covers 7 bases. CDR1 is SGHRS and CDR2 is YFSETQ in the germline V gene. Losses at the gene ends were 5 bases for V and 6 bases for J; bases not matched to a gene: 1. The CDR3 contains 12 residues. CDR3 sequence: CASSAGAGELFF. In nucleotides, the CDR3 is TGCGCCAGCAGTGCGGGGGCCGGGGAGCTGTTTTTT.

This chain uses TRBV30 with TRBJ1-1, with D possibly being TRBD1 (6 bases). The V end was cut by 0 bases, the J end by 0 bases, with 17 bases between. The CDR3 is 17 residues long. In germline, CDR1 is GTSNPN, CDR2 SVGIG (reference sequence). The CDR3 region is CAWSVRASGTLNTEAFF. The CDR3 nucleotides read TGTGCCTGGAGTGTAAGGGCGAGCGGGACATTGAACACTGAAGCTTTCTTT.

The CDR3 here is CASSRQGASNQPQHF. Written as DNA, the CDR3 is TGTGCCAGTAGTCGACAGGGGGCCAGCAATCAGCCCCAGCATTTT. The rearrangement uses TRBV19 and TRBJ1-5; 10 bases match TRBD1. The length of the CDR3 is 15 residues. Germline CDR1 reads LNHDA; CDR2 reads SQIVND (reference sequence). V dropped 5 bases and J dropped 1; count of bases not matched to a gene: 2.